The rows below give T cell receptor beta chains drawn from one sample of a study of siplizumab effects on memory and regulatory T cells. The method was immunoSEQ multiplex PCR; TCRdb's version includes in-frame clones alone and lacks a portion of them. The sample lists about 26,000 clones, 75% to 85% seen once, with around 25% in the top ten. Material: memory CD4+ T cells sorted from blood. Every receptor here comes from a human donor in good health. CDR3s leave out the opening cysteine and the closing phenylalanine or tryptophan. The order of the fields is V gene, CDR3 length, J gene, CDR3 protein.

>TRBV18|13|TRBJ1-4
ASSLDRVANEKLF
>TRBV19|11|TRBJ2-7
ASSQYFPYEQY
>TRBV7-8|12|TRBJ2-1
ASAPREGQNEQF
>TRBV19|11|TRBJ2-1
ASSILPRNEQF
>TRBV29-1|9|TRBJ1-3
SAFIGNTIY
>TRBV5-6|13|TRBJ1-4
ASSFLTGANEKLF
>TRBV21-1|11|TRBJ2-7
ASSKVGWHEQY
>TRBV7-8|14|TRBJ1-5
ASSLRDSGVNQPQH
>TRBV29-1|12|TRBJ2-7
SVTNPGGSYEQY
>TRBV29-1|11|TRBJ1-5
SVDEGRGQPQH
>TRBV6-1|15|TRBJ1-2
ASSESLSGGQFYGYT
>TRBV2|12|TRBJ2-5
ASSPDRNQETQY
>TRBV18|11|TRBJ1-1
ASSQATNTEAF
>TRBV19|12|TRBJ1-5
ASSMGEGREPQH
>TRBV28|15|TRBJ2-3
ASSLDTGEVFHNTQY
>TRBV11-2|16|TRBJ2-2
ASSLFLARTSVTGELF
>TRBV29-1|11|TRBJ1-2
SVEDRSKYGYT
>TRBV28|12|TRBJ1-5
ASTEGVTRQPQH
>TRBV28|12|TRBJ2-7
ASIFSGDPYEQY
>TRBV10-1|12|TRBJ1-1
ASRAGQASTEAF
>TRBV29-1|14|TRBJ2-1
SAMASGSQSYNEQF
>TRBV15|13|TRBJ2-5
ATSMLAGGRETQY
>TRBV7-9|12|TRBJ2-2
ASSLDGYTGELF
>TRBV2|12|TRBJ2-7
ASKVAGVGYEQY
>TRBV6-1|12|TRBJ1-1
ASSVSQGGTEAF
>TRBV28|13|TRBJ2-5
ASSFSVTLQETQY
>TRBV7-3|12|TRBJ2-1
ASSFAGANNEQF
>TRBV2|11|TRBJ1-2
ASSGSGIYGYT
>TRBV18|14|TRBJ1-2
ASSPPQGRNLYGYT
>TRBV30|11|TRBJ2-2
AYRTSGSGELF
>TRBV7-2|13|TRBJ2-1
ASSPGLADYNEQF
>TRBV6-1|13|TRBJ1-5
ASSRQDPSNQPQH
>TRBV7-9|10|TRBJ1-1
ASSLVVTEAF
>TRBV5-6|12|TRBJ2-7
ASTQQGTTYEQY
>TRBV29-1|12|TRBJ2-2
SVVWGANTGELF
>TRBV30|12|TRBJ1-5
AWRLAGSNQPQH
>TRBV7-8|10|TRBJ1-1
ASSPTGFEAF
>TRBV15|13|TRBJ2-1
ATSREGGVGNEQF
>TRBV2|15|TRBJ2-5
ASREGLAGGREETQY
>TRBV4-2|12|TRBJ2-5
ASSPGQGRETQY
>TRBV11-3|13|TRBJ2-1
ASSPGLAGYNEQF
>TRBV6-1|15|TRBJ2-3
ASSEPRTSGSTDTQY
>TRBV6-1|13|TRBJ2-7
ASSEEDASSYEQY
>TRBV28|11|TRBJ2-5
ASSETGGTPPY
>TRBV6-6|12|TRBJ2-2
ASTNRIDTGELF
>TRBV5-4|13|TRBJ2-7
ASRDKLGQDYEQY
>TRBV6-5|12|TRBJ2-2
ASVLGGLDGELF
>TRBV6-1|13|TRBJ2-1
ASTWDRESYNEQF
>TRBV28|12|TRBJ1-1
ASSFQGANTEAF
>TRBV5-1|18|TRBJ2-1
ASSPTTWTSGPSSYNEQF
>TRBV5-1|14|TRBJ2-3
ASSFTVRGSTDTQY
>TRBV6-5|13|TRBJ2-5
ASSTRTGEGETQY
>TRBV11-1|17|TRBJ2-1
ASSFSGTSGSYSYNEQF
>TRBV4-1|14|TRBJ1-1
ASSHPRQELNTEAF